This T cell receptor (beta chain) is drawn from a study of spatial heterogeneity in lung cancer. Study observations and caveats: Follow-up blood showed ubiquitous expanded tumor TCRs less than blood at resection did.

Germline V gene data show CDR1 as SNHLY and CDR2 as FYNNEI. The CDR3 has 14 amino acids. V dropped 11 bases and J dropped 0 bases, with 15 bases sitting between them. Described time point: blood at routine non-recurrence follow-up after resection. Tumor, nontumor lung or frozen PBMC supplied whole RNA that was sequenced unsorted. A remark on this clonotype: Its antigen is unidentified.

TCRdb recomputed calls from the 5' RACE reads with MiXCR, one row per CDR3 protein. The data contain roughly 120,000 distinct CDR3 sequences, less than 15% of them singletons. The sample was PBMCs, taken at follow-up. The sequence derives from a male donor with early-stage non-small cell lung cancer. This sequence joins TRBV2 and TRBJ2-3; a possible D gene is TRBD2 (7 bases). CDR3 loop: CAGTGGQSTDTQYF. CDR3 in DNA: TGTGCCGGTACGGGGGGCCAAAGCACAGATACGCAGTATTTT.